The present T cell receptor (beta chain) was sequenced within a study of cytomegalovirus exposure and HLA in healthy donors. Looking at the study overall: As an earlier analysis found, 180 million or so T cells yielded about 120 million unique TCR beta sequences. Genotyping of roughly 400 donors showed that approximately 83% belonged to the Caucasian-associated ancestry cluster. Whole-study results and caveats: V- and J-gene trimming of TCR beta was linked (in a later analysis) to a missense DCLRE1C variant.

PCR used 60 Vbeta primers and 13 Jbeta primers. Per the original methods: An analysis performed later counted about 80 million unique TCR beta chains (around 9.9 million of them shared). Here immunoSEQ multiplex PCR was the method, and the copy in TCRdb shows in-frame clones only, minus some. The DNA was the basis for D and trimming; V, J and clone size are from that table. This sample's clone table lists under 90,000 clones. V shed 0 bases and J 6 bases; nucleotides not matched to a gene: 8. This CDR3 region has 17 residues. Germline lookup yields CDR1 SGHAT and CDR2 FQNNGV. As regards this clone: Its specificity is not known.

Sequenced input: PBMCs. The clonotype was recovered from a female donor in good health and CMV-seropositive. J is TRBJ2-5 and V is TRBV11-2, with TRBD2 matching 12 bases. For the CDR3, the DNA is TGTGCCAGCAGCTTAGATGAACTAGCGGGGGGAGGGAAGACCCAGTACTTC. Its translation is CASSLDELAGGGKTQYF. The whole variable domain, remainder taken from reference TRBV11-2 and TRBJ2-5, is EAGVAQSPRYKIIEKRQSVAFWCNPISGHATLYWYQQILGQGPKLLIQFQNNGVVDDSQLPKDRFSAERLKGVDSTLKIQPAKLEDSAVYLCASSLDELAGGGKTQYFGPGTRLLVL.